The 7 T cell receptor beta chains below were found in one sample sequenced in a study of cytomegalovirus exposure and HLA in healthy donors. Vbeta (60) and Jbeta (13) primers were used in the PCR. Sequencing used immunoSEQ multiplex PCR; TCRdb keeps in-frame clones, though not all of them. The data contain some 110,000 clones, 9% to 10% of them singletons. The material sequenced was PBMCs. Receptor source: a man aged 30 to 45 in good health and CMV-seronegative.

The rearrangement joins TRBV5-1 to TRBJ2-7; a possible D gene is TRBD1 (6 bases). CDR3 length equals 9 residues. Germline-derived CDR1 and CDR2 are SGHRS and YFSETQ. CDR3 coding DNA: TGCCTTCAGGGGACCGAGCAGTACTTC. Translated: CLQGTEQYF.

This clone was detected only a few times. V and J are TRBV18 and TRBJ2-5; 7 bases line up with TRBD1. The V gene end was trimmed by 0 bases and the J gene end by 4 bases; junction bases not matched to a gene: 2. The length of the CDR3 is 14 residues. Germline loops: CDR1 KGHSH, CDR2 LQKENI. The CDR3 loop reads CASSPPRDRETQYF. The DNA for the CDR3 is TGTGCCAGCTCACCACCGAGGGACAGAGAGACCCAGTACTTC.

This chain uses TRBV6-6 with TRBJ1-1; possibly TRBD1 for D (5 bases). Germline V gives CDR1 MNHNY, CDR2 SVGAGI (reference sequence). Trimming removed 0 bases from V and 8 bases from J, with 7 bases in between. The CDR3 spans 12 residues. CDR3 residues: CASSYSSGEAFF. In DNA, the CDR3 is TGTGCCAGCAGTTACTCGTCAGGGGAAGCTTTCTTT.

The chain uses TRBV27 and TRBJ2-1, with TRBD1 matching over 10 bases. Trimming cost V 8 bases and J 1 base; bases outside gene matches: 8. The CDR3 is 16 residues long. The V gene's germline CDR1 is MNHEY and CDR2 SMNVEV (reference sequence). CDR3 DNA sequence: TGTGCCAGCGGGGACAGGGGTCTCCGGTCCTACAATGAGCAGTTCTTC. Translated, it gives CASGDRGLRSYNEQFF.

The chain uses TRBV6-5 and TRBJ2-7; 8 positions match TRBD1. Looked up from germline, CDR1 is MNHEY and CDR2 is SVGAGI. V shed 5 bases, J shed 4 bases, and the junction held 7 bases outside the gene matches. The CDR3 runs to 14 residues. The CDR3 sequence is CASSDRGGGYEQYF. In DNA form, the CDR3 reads TGTGCCAGCAGTGACAGGGGTGGTGGGTACGAGCAGTACTTC.

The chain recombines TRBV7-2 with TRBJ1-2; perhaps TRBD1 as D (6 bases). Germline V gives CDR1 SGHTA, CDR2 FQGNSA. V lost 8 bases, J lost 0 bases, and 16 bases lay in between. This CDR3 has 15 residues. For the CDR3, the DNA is TGTGCCAGCCGCCCCGGACAGACTCCTAACTATGGCTACACCTTC. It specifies CASRPGQTPNYGYTF.

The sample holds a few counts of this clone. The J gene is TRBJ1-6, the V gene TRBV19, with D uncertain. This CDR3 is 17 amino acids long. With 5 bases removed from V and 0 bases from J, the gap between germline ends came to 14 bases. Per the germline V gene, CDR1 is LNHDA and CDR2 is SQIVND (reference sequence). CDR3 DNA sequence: TGTGCCAGTAGTCTCGATAAAGCAAGCTCCTATAATTCACCCCTCCACTTT. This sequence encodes CASSLDKASSYNSPLHF.